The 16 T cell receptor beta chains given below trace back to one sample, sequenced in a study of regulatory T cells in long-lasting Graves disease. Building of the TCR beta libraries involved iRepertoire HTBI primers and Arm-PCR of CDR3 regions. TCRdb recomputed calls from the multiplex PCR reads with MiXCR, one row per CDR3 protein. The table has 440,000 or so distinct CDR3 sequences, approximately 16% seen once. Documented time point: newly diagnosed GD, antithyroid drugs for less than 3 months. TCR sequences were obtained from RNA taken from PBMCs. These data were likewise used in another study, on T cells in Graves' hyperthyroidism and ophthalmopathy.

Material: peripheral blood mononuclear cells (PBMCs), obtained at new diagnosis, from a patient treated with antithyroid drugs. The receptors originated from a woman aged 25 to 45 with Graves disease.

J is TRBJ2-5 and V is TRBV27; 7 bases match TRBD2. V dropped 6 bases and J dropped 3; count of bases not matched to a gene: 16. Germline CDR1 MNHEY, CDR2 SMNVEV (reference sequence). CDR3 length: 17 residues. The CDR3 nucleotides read TGTGCCAGCAGCAGAAGTCCGAGGACGGCGGGGGAAGAGACCCAGTACTTC. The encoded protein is CASSRSPRTAGEETQYF.

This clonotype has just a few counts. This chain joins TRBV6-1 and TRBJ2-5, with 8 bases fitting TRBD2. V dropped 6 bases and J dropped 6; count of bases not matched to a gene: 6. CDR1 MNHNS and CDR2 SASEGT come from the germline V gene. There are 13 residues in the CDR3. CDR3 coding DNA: TGTGCCAGCAGCGGGAGGGGGTCTAAGACCCAGTACTTC. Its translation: CASSGRGSKTQYF.

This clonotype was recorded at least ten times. The CDR3 loop reads CASSPDRTPLHF. The CDR3 DNA reads TGTGCCAGCAGTCCGGACAGAACACCCCTCCACTTT. The rearrangement uses TRBV27 and TRBJ1-6; a weak D match, TRBD1 (6 bases). This CDR3 region has 12 residues. Germline V CDR1 and CDR2: MNHEY, SMNVEV (reference sequence). V lost 5 bases to trimming and J lost 11 bases, with 10 bases between them.

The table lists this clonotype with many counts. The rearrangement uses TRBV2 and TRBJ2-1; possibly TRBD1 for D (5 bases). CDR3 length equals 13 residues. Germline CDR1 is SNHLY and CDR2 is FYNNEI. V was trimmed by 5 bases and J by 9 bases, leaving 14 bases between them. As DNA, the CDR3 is TGTGCCAGCAGTTGGGGCCTTAACGGTGAGCAGTTCTTC. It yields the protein CASSWGLNGEQFF.

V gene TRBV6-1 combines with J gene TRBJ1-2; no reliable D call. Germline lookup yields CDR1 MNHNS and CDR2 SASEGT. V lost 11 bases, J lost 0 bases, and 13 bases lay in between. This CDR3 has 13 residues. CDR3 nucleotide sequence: TGTGCCCTTGCCGGCGCTCCTAACTATGGCTACACCTTC. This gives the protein CALAGAPNYGYTF.

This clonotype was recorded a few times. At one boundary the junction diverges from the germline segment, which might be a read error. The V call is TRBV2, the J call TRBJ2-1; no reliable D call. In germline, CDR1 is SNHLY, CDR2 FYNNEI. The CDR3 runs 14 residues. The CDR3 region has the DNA TGTGCCGGCAGTGGGAATTCCGCCGGTAATGAGCAGTTCTTC. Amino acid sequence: CAGSGNSAGNEQFF.

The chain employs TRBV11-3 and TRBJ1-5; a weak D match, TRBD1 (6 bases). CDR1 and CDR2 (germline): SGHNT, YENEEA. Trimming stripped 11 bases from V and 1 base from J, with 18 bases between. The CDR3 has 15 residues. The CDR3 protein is CAGRGGAGSNQPQHF. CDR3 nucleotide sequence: TGTGCCGGTCGGGGGGGCGCAGGAAGCAATCAGCCCCAGCATTTT.

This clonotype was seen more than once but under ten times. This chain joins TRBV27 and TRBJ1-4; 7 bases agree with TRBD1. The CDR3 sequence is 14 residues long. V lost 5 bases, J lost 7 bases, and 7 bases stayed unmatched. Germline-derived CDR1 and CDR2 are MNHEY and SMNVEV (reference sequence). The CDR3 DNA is TGTGCCAGCAGTACCCCACGGACAGGTGAAAAACTGTTTTTT. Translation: CASSTPRTGEKLFF.

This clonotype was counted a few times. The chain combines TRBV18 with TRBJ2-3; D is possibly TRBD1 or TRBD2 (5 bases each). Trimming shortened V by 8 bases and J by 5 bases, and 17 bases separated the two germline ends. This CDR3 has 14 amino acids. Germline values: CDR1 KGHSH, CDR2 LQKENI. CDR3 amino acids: CASRSPGAGDTQYF. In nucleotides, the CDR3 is TGTGCCAGCCGGTCCCCCGGGGCAGGAGATACGCAGTATTTT.

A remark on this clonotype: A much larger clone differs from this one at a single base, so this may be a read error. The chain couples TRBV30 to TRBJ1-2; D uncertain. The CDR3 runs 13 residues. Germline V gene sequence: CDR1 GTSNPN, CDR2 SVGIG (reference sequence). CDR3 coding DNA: TGTGCCTGGAGTGTATTTGGGAACTATGGCTCCACCTTC. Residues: CAWSVFGNYGSTF. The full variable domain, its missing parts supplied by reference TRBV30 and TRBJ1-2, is SQTIHQWPATLVQPVGSPLSLECTVEGTSNPNLYWYRQAAGRGLQLLFYSVGIGQISSEVPQNLSASRPQDRQFILSSKKLLLSDSGFYLCAWSVFGNYGSTFGSGTRLTVV.

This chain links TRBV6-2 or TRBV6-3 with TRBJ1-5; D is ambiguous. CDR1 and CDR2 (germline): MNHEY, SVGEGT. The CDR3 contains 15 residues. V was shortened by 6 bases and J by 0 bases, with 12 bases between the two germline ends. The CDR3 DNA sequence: TGTGCCAGCAGCCCCCTAGAAGATAGCAATCAGCCCCAGCATTTT. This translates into CASSPLEDSNQPQHF.

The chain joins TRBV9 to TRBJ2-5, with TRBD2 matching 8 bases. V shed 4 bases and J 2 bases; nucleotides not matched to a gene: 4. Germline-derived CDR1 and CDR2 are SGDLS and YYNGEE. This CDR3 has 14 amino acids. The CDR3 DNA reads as TGTGCCAGCAGCCCGCGGGAGGCGCAAGAGACCCAGTACTTC. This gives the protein CASSPREAQETQYF.

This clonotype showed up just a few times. The CDR3 sequence: CATSDAGPTYYNEQFF. The CDR3 DNA is TGTGCCACCAGTGACGCCGGACCTACCTACTACAATGAGCAGTTCTTC. The chain couples TRBV24-1 to TRBJ2-1; D not certain. This CDR3 comprises 16 residues. V lost 4 bases, J lost 3 bases, and 15 bases lay in between. Germline loops: CDR1 KGHDR, CDR2 SFDVKD.

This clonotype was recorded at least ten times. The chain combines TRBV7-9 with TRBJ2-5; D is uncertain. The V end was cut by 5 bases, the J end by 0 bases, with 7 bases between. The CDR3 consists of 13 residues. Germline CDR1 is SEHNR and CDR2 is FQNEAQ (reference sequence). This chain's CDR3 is CASSREYQETQYF. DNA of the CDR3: TGTGCCAGCAGCCGAGAGTACCAAGAGACCCAGTACTTC.

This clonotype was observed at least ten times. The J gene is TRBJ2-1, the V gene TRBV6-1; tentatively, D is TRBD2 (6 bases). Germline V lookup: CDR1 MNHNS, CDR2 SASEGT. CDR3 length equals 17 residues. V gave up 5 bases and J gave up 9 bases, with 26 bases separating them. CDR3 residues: CASSRPEDYLSRSEQFF. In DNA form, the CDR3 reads TGTGCCAGCAGTCGGCCCGAGGACTACCTGAGCCGGAGTGAGCAGTTCTTC.

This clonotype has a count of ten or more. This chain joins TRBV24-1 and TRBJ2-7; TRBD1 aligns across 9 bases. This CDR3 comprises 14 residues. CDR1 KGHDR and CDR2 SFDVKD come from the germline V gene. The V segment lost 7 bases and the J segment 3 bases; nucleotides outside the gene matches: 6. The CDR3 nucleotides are TGTGCCACCAGGGGACAGGGCGAGGTCTACGAGCAGTACTTC. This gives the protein CATRGQGEVYEQYF.